These 29 T cell receptor beta chains came from one sample sequenced in a study of shared clonotypes between healthy human individuals. Repertoires were generated with immunoSEQ multiplex PCR, while TCRdb's copy carries only in-frame clones and drops some. The repertoire holds about 510,000 clones, 90% to 96% seen once, with less than 0.06% in the top ten. The sequenced sample consisted of naive CD4+ T cells sorted from blood. Subset: CD45RA+ positively selected. The source is a woman under 40 in good health.

This chain links TRBV7-9 with TRBJ2-3; a weak D match, TRBD2 (5 bases). V lost 4 bases and J 5 bases, leaving 16 bases between the germline ends. Germline V gene lookup returns CDR1 SEHNR and CDR2 FQNEAQ (reference sequence). The CDR3 runs 15 residues. For the CDR3, the DNA is TGTGCCAGCAGCTCCCCCCGGACTGTCCAAGATACGCAGTATTTT. This gives the protein CASSSPRTVQDTQYF.

The genes are TRBV19 and TRBJ2-2, with D tentatively TRBD1 (5 bases). This CDR3 spans 15 amino acids. Trimming cost V 4 bases and J 8 bases, with 17 bases left between them. CDR1 LNHDA and CDR2 SQIVND come from the germline V gene (reference sequence). Here the CDR3 reads CASSNRGARTGELFF. For the CDR3, the DNA is TGTGCCAGTAGTAATAGGGGCGCACGAACTGGGGAGCTGTTTTTT.

The chain recombines TRBV5-1 with TRBJ2-5; D call uncertain. This CDR3 is 14 amino acids long. The germline V and J ends were trimmed by 0 bases and 2 bases, with 8 bases remaining between them. In germline, CDR1 is SGHRS, CDR2 YFSETQ. The CDR3 nucleotides read TGCGCCAGCAGCTTGGAAGGACGGCAAGAGACCCAGTACTTC. Encoded protein: CASSLEGRQETQYF.

This chain links TRBV28 with TRBJ1-6; 10 nucleotides line up with TRBD1. CDR1 MDHEN and CDR2 SYDVKM come from the germline V gene. CDR3 length: 17 amino acids. Trimming took 4 bases from V and 6 from J; bases not matched to a gene: 9. The CDR3, as DNA: TGTGCCAGCAGTTCACCGGGACAGGGGATTTTTAATTCACCCCTCCACTTT. It specifies CASSSPGQGIFNSPLHF.

V gene TRBV9 combines with J gene TRBJ2-2, with D hard to call. Trimming cost V 3 bases and J 0 bases, with 6 bases left between them. Germline V lookup: CDR1 SGDLS, CDR2 YYNGEE. This CDR3 region has 14 residues. CDR3 sequence reads: CASSELANTGELFF. In DNA, the CDR3 is TGTGCCAGCAGCGAATTAGCGAACACCGGGGAGCTGTTTTTT.

The chain carries TRBV7-9 and TRBJ1-1, with D uncertain. V was clipped by 5 bases and J by 0 bases, with 13 bases between them. Germline V lookup: CDR1 SEHNR, CDR2 FQNEAQ (reference sequence). The CDR3 sequence is 15 residues long. The CDR3 region is CASSLPGPMNTEAFF. In DNA, the CDR3 is TGTGCCAGCAGCCTACCGGGTCCAATGAACACTGAAGCTTTCTTT. The full variable domain, completed using reference TRBV7-9 and TRBJ1-1, is DTGVSQNPRHKITKRGQNVTFRCDPISEHNRLYWYRQTLGQGPEFLTYFQNEAQLEKSRLLSDRFSAERPKGSFSTLEIQRTEQGDSAMYLCASSLPGPMNTEAFFGQGTRLTVV.

This clone showed up just once. The V call is TRBV10-3, the J call TRBJ2-3; D possibly corresponds to TRBD1 (5 bases). The CDR3 extends over 14 amino acids. V lost 3 bases to trimming and J lost 4 bases, with 11 bases between them. Germline CDR1 is ENHRY and CDR2 is SYGVKD. In nucleotides, the CDR3 is TGTGCCATCAGTGAAGGGCAGGGTTCAGATACGCAGTATTTT. It is translated as CAISEGQGSDTQYF.

The rearrangement links TRBV7-3 to TRBJ2-2; TRBD2 agrees at 13 bases. Germline V gene lookup returns CDR1 SGHTA and CDR2 FQGTGA. V shed 8 bases and J 5 bases; nucleotides not matched to a gene: 14. CDR3 length equals 18 residues. CDR3 amino acids: CASSRGTSGVGLTGELFF. CDR3 in DNA: TGTGCCAGCTCGCGGGGGACTAGCGGGGTCGGCCTGACCGGGGAGCTGTTTTTT.

The J gene is TRBJ1-2, the V gene TRBV29-1; possible D gene TRBD1, 5 bases. Germline CDR1 reads SQVTM; CDR2 reads ANQGSEA. Trimming left V 4 bases short and J 4 bases short, with 10 bases between. The CDR3 is 12 amino acids. The CDR3 nucleotides read TGCAGCGTTGGGGACCTGGGCTATGGCTACACCTTC. Protein product: CSVGDLGYGYTF.

The CDR3: CASSEGGQVANYGYTF. Here the CDR3 DNA reads TGTGCCAGCAGTGAAGGGGGGCAGGTAGCTAACTATGGCTACACCTTC. The chain carries TRBV25-1 and TRBJ1-2; a weak D match, TRBD1 (6 bases). The V and J ends lost 2 bases and 0 bases respectively, with 13 bases between them. The CDR3 consists of 16 residues. The V gene's germline CDR1 is MGHDK and CDR2 SYGVNS.

The chain uses TRBV11-2 and TRBJ1-3; D ambiguous. Germline CDR1 SGHAT, CDR2 FQNNGV. The CDR3 is made up of 12 amino acids. The germline V and J ends were trimmed by 6 bases and 9 bases, with 12 bases remaining between them. The CDR3 is CASSSPIGTIYF. In DNA, the CDR3 is TGTGCCAGCAGTTCACCGATAGGCACCATATATTTT.

This clone was picked up one time. V gene TRBV2 combines with J gene TRBJ1-5; D remains unclear. CDR3 size: 13 residues. Trimming left V 7 bases short and J 7 bases short, with 14 bases between. CDR1 is SNHLY and CDR2 is FYNNEI in the germline V gene. The CDR3 reads CASTPGLGQPQHF. In DNA form, the CDR3 reads TGTGCCAGCACCCCCGGCCTGGGGCAGCCCCAGCATTTT.

The chain is built from TRBV10-3 and TRBJ2-3, with a tentative D call TRBD2 (5 bases). This CDR3 has 14 residues. CDR1 and CDR2 (germline): ENHRY, SYGVKD. With 8 bases removed from V and 3 bases from J, the gap between germline ends came to 15 bases. CDR3 nucleotides: TGTGCCATCGCCAGCGGAACGGGGACAGATACGCAGTATTTT. Amino acids: CAIASGTGTDTQYF.

The chain employs TRBV6-4 and TRBJ2-3; D is possibly TRBD1 (6 bases). CDR1 and CDR2 (germline): MRHNA, SNTAGT. The germline V and J ends were trimmed by 6 bases and 1 base, with 11 bases remaining between them. The CDR3 spans 14 residues. The CDR3 sequence is CASRARTGTDTQYF. CDR3 coding DNA: TGTGCCAGCAGGGCAAGGACAGGCACAGATACGCAGTATTTT.

V and J are TRBV19 and TRBJ1-5; 7 bases align to TRBD1. The CDR3 is made up of 17 amino acids. Germline CDR1 and CDR2: LNHDA and SQIVND (reference sequence). V lost 5 bases to trimming and J lost 1 base; unmatched junction nucleotides: 11. DNA for the CDR3: TGTGCCAGTAGTTCAGACAGGGAGGGCTTCAGCAATCAGCCCCAGCATTTT. Amino acid sequence: CASSSDREGFSNQPQHF.

The chain combines TRBV4-1 with TRBJ2-7; D not certain. The V and J ends lost 3 bases and 3 bases respectively, with 12 bases between them. CDR1 is MGHRA and CDR2 is YSYEKL in the germline V gene. This CDR3 region has 14 residues. The CDR3 here is CASSQLGRHYEQYF. The DNA for the CDR3 is TGCGCCAGCAGCCAGCTAGGACGGCACTACGAGCAGTACTTC.

This chain links TRBV18 with TRBJ2-7; the match to TRBD1 covers 12 bases. The CDR3 covers 14 residues. V lost 5 bases to trimming and J lost 7 bases; unmatched junction nucleotides: 6. The V gene's germline CDR1 is KGHSH and CDR2 LQKENI. The CDR3: CASSKGQGALEQYF. The CDR3 DNA sequence: TGTGCCAGCTCAAAGGGACAGGGGGCTTTAGAGCAGTACTTC.

The V call is TRBV7-9, the J call TRBJ1-2; D not resolved. V lost 1 base and J 4 bases, leaving 7 bases between the germline ends. CDR1 SEHNR and CDR2 FQNEAQ come from the germline V gene (reference sequence). The CDR3 is 13 amino acids. The CDR3 sequence: CASSLGVGYGYTF. CDR3 coding DNA: TGTGCCAGCAGCTTAGGGGTGGGCTATGGCTACACCTTC.

This chain joins TRBV5-5 and TRBJ2-5; 8 bases align to TRBD1. The germline V gene has CDR1 SGHKS and CDR2 YYEKEE (reference sequence). V shed 2 bases and J 7 bases; nucleotides not matched to a gene: 13. The CDR3 spans 16 residues. CDR3 bases: TGTGCCAGCAGCTTCGGCCTCCTGGACAGGGTGGTGACCCAGTACTTC. Translation gives CASSFGLLDRVVTQYF.

This chain joins TRBV10-3 and TRBJ1-1; D is unresolved. This CDR3 comprises 13 residues. Trimming stripped 7 bases from V and 1 base from J, with 10 bases between. Germline CDR1 ENHRY, CDR2 SYGVKD. Here the CDR3 DNA reads TGTGCCATCAACCCCCATTGGAACACTGAAGCTTTCTTT. Translated: CAINPHWNTEAFF.

This clone was detected only once. The same CDR3 arises from other DNA sequences in this sample as well. This rearrangement joins TRBV5-4 to TRBJ1-4; possibly TRBD1 for D (5 bases). Trimming took off 0 bases at V and 2 bases at J, with 5 bases between the two ends. The CDR3 extends over 14 amino acids. CDR1 is SGHNT, CDR2 YYREEE, per germline (reference sequence). This CDR3 reads CASSLGGTNEKLFF. The CDR3 DNA reads TGTGCCAGCAGCTTGGGGGGGACTAATGAAAAACTGTTTTTT.

The V call is TRBV5-1, the J call TRBJ2-1; TRBD2 matches 13 bases. The CDR3 contains 16 residues. V lost 0 bases and J lost 10; bases outside the gene matches: 7. From germline, CDR1 is SGHRS and CDR2 YFSETQ. The CDR3 DNA sequence: TGCGCCAGCAGCTTGGCTGGACTAGCGGGAGAAAGAGAGCAGTTCTTC. Translated: CASSLAGLAGEREQFF.

Comments on this clone: Other nucleotide sequences in the sample specify the same CDR3. The rearrangement links TRBV18 to TRBJ2-2, with TRBD2 matching 11 bases. The CDR3 is 16 amino acids. Per germline, CDR1 KGHSH and CDR2 LQKENI. Trimming cost V 3 bases and J 3 bases; bases outside gene matches: 3. CDR3 DNA: TGTGCCAGCTCACCTCAACTAGCGGGGGACACCGGGGAGCTGTTTTTT. Protein sequence: CASSPQLAGDTGELFF.

V gene TRBV29-1 combines with J gene TRBJ1-1; perhaps TRBD1 as D (6 bases). From germline, CDR1 is SQVTM and CDR2 ANQGSEA. Trimming pared 2 bases from V and 1 base from J, leaving 8 bases between. The CDR3 covers 13 residues. The CDR3 DNA sequence: TGCAGCGTTGAACAGGGGCCGAACACTGAAGCTTTCTTT. Encoded protein: CSVEQGPNTEAFF.

The chain employs TRBV6-1 and TRBJ2-7, with 7 bases aligning to TRBD1. Germline CDR1 MNHNS, CDR2 SASEGT. The ends lost 4 bases at V and 4 bases at J; junction bases unmatched: 13. The length of the CDR3 is 16 residues. The CDR3 here is CASSASGRQGVYEQYF. The CDR3 DNA follows: TGTGCCAGCAGTGCTTCAGGACGACAGGGAGTGTACGAGCAGTACTTC.

Here the CDR3 DNA reads TGTGCCAGCAGTCGGTACAGGAACTTGAACACTGAAGCTTTCTTT. Residues: CASSRYRNLNTEAFF. This rearrangement joins TRBV27 to TRBJ1-1, with D tentatively TRBD1 (5 bases). Trimming removed 5 bases from V and 0 bases from J, with 13 bases in between. The CDR3 spans 15 residues. The germline gives CDR1 MNHEY, CDR2 SMNVEV (reference sequence).

The V and J genes are TRBV11-3 and TRBJ2-3, with 9 bases that match TRBD2. V was clipped by 4 bases and J by 5 bases; unmatched bases: 4. In germline, CDR1 is SGHNT, CDR2 YENEEA. This CDR3 has 14 residues. In DNA, the CDR3 is TGTGCCAGCAGCTATAGCGGGAGAGGAGATACGCAGTATTTT. Residues: CASSYSGRGDTQYF.

The rearrangement joins TRBV5-1 to TRBJ2-7, with D unresolved. The V gene lost 0 bases and the J gene lost 4 bases, with 11 bases spanning the gap. This CDR3 spans 14 amino acids. The V gene's germline CDR1 is SGHRS and CDR2 YFSETQ. The CDR3 spells CASSLVAGTYEQYF. The CDR3 DNA reads TGCGCCAGCAGCTTGGTGGCAGGTACTTACGAGCAGTACTTC.

The rearrangement links TRBV11-2 to TRBJ1-6; TRBD1 aligns across 9 bases. CDR1 is SGHAT, CDR2 FQNNGV, per germline. V gave up 5 bases and J gave up 10 bases; unmatched junction bases: 9. The CDR3 totals 15 residues. The DNA of the CDR3 is TGTGCCAGCAGCCAGGGGACAGGGCGAAACTCACCCCTCCACTTT. It encodes CASSQGTGRNSPLHF.